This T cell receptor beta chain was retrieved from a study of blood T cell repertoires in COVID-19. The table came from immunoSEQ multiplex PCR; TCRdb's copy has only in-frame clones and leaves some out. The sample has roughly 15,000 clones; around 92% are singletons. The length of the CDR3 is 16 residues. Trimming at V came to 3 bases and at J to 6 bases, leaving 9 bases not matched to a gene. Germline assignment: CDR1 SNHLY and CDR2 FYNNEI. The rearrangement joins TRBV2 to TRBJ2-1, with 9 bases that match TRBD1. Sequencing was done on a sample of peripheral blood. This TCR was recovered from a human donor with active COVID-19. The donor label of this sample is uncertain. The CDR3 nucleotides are TGTGCCAGCAGTGACCCGGACAGGGGAGTGGGCAATGAGCAGTTCTTC. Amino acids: CASSDPDRGVGNEQFF. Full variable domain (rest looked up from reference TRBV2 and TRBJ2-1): EPEVTQTPSHQVTQMGQEVILRCVPISNHLYFYWYRQILGQKVEFLVSFYNNEISEKSEIFDDQFSVERPDGSNFTLKIRSTKLEDSAMYFCASSDPDRGVGNEQFFGPGTRLTVL.